This T cell receptor (beta chain) originates from a study of CD8 T cells in ankylosing spondylitis. This CDR3 region has 13 residues. CDR1 is SSHAT and CDR2 is FNYEAQ in the germline V gene (reference sequence). V lost 3 bases to trimming and J lost 8 bases, with 10 bases between them. This clonotype was seen ten or more times. Antigen unknown. Study conclusions and caveats: Matched synovial fluid from ankylosing spondylitis patients was reported to be enriched for disease-linked clones.

Via MiXCR, TCRdb re-called the 5' RACE reads, giving one row per CDR3 protein. The profile shows 100,000 to 150,000 distinct CDR3 sequences, about 6.5% of them singletons. What was sequenced was blood, either unsorted or a sorted T cell fraction (not recorded which). This clonotype was sampled from a male donor with ankylosing spondylitis or in good health (not recorded which). V and J are TRBV7-7 and TRBJ2-2; D may correspond to TRBD1 or TRBD2 (5 bases each). The CDR3 coding sequence is TGTGCCAGCAGCTTTTCGGGGACGGGGGAGCTGTTTTTT. It translates to CASSFSGTGELFF. Combining the CDR3 with reference TRBV7-7 and TRBJ2-2 gives the whole variable domain GAGVSQSPRYKVTKRGQDVTLRCDPISSHATLYWYQQALGQGPEFLTYFNYEAQPDKSGLPSDRFSAERPEGSISTLTIQRTEQRDSAMYRCASSFSGTGELFFGEGSRLTVL.